This T cell receptor (beta chain) stems from a study of blood T cell repertoires in COVID-19. The table came from immunoSEQ multiplex PCR; TCRdb's copy has only in-frame clones and leaves some out. Of some 130,000 clones in the sample, around 82% were seen once. Trimming cost V 3 bases and J 5 bases; bases outside gene matches: 12. There are 16 residues in the CDR3. Germline loops: CDR1 SGDLS, CDR2 YYNGEE. This sequence was found in a man aged 55 to 70 with acute or convalescent COVID-19. The genes are TRBV9 and TRBJ2-5; TRBD1 matches at 8 bases. Sequencing was carried out using peripheral blood. DNA of the CDR3: TGTGCCAGCAGCGAGGGACCTCAGGGGGCGCGGGAGACCCAGTACTTC. Its protein product is CASSEGPQGARETQYF.